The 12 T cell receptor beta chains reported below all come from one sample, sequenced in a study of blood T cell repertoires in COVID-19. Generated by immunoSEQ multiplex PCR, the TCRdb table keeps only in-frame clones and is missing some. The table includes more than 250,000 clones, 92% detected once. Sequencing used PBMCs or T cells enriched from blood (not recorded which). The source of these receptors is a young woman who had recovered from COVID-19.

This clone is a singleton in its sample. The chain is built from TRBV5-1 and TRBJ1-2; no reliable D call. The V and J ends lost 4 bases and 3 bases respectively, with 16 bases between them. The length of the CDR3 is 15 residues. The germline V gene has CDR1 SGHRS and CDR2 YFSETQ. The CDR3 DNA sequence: TGCGCCAGCAGCCCCAGCCCCACGGAGTACTATGGCTACACCTTC. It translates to CASSPSPTEYYGYTF.

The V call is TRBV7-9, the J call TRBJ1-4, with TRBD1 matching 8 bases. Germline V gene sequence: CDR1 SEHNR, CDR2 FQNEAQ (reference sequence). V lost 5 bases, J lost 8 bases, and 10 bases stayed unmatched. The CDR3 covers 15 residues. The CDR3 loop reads CASSRRTGKEEKLFF. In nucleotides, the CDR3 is TGTGCCAGCAGCCGAAGGACAGGGAAAGAAGAAAAACTGTTTTTT.

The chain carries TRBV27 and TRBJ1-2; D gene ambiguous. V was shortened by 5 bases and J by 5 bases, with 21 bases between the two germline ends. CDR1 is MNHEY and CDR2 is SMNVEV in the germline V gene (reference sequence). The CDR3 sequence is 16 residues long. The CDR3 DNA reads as TGTGCCAGCAGTCCCAATCCAGCAGGCCCGGGGTATGGCTACACCTTC. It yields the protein CASSPNPAGPGYGYTF.

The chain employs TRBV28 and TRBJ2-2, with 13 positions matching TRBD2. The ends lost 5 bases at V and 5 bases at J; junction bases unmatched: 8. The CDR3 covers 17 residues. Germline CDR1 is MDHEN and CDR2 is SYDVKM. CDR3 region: CASSLLGLAGETGELFF. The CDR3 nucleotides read TGTGCCAGCAGTCTCTTAGGACTAGCGGGAGAGACCGGGGAGCTGTTTTTT.

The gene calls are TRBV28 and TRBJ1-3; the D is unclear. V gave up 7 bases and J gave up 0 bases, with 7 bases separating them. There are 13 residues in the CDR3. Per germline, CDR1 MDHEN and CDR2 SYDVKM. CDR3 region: CASMGSSGNTIYF. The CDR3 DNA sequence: TGTGCCAGCATGGGGAGCTCTGGAAACACCATATATTTT.

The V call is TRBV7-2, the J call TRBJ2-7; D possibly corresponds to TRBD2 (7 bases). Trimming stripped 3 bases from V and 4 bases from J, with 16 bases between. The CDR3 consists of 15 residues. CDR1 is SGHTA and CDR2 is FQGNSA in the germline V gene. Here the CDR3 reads CASSFDGGGRYEQYF. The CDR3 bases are TGTGCCAGCAGCTTTGATGGGGGGGGCCGTTACGAGCAGTACTTC. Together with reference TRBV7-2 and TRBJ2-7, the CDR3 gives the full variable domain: GAGVSQSPSNKVTEKGKDVELRCDPISGHTALYWYRQSLGQGLEFLIYFQGNSAPDKSGLPSDRFSAERTGGSVSTLTIQRTQQEDSAVYLCASSFDGGGRYEQYFGPGTRLTVT.

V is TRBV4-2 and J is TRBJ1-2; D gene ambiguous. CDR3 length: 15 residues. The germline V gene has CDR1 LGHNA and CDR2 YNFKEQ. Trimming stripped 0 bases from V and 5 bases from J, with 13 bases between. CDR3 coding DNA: TGTGCCAGCAGCCAAGACCCCCAGGTATCTTATGGCTACACCTTC. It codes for CASSQDPQVSYGYTF.

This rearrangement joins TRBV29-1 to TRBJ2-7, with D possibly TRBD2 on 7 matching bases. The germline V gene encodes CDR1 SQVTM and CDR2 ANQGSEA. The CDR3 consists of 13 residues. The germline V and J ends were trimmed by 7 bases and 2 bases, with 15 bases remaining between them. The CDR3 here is CSAKGGVTYEQYF. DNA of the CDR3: TGCAGCGCCAAGGGGGGGGTCACCTACGAGCAGTACTTC.

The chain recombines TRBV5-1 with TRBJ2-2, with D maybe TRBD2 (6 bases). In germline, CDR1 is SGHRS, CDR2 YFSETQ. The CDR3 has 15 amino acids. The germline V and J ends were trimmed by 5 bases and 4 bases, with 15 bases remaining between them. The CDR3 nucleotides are TGCGCCAGCAGACCCTCTAGCGCCTTCACCGGGGAGCTGTTTTTT. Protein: CASRPSSAFTGELFF.

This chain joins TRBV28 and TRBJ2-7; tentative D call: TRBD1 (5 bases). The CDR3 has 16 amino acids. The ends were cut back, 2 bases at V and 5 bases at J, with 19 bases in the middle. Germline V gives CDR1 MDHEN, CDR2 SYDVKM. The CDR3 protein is CASSLIYLPGPDEQYF. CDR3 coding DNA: TGTGCCAGCAGTTTAATTTATCTCCCAGGGCCTGACGAGCAGTACTTC.

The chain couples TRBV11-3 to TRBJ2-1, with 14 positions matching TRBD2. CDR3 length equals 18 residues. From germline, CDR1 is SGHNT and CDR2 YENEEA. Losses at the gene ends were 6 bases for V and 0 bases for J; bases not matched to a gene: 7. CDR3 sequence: CASSRTSGGSPSYNEQFF. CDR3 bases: TGTGCCAGCAGTCGGACTAGCGGGGGGTCCCCCTCCTACAATGAGCAGTTCTTC.

CDR3: CSVGAGGDGYTF. Written as DNA, the CDR3 is TGCAGCGTTGGGGCAGGGGGCGATGGCTACACCTTC. The chain combines TRBV29-1 with TRBJ1-2; TRBD1 matches 8 bases. V shed 4 bases, J shed 6 bases, and the junction held 4 bases outside the gene matches. The germline V gene encodes CDR1 SQVTM and CDR2 ANQGSEA. This CDR3 is built from 12 residues.